Given below is one TCR beta chain in context. Antigen unknown. Each patient came to thyroid surgery without any prior treatment (of any kind). Source study methods: Clinicopathological groups differed in CDR3, with these differences serving to build a distant-metastasis classifier for papillary thyroid cancer. MiXCR was used by TCRdb to re-call the PCR reads. These V and J calls derive from TCRdb rather than the authors' analysis. Of about 43,000 clones in the sample, about 3.3% were seen once. V was pared by 0 bases and J by 4 bases, with 7 bases between. Germline-derived CDR1 and CDR2 are SGHRS and YFSETQ. The CDR3 sequence is 13 residues long. This sample was taken from a study of metastatic and nonmetastatic thyroid tumors. Study-level information: It was across blood and tumor or nodule tissue from malignant and benign thyroid patients that repertoires were compared. Study-wide findings and caveats: Malignant thyroid tumors reportedly exceeded benign nodules significantly in TCR beta diversity, with the difference appearing in blood and tumor.

This rearrangement joins TRBV5-1 to TRBJ1-2; D is undetermined. This sequence was found in a female donor with papillary thyroid cancer or a benign thyroid nodule (not recorded which). Some clones in this sample may be carry-over from other donors' samples. Sequenced input: blood. As DNA, the CDR3 is TGCGCCAGCAGCTTGGACAGAGTCTATGGCTACACCTTC. Its protein product is CASSLDRVYGYTF.